One sample yielded the 21 T cell receptor beta chains listed below, sequenced in a study of vaccination effects on CD4 cells after COVID-19. Here immunoSEQ multiplex PCR was the method, and the copy in TCRdb shows in-frame clones only, minus some. In the table there are 45,000 to 60,000 clones, around 76% of which are singletons. Isolating CD4+ T cells followed about 10 days of culture. The antigens these receptors bind are not known. The sample was CD4+ T cells from PBMCs cultured without peptide, taken before COVID-19 vaccination. These receptors were obtained from a human donor who had a prior SARS-CoV-2 infection.

The chain employs TRBV7-9 and TRBJ1-6; TRBD1 might be the D (5 bases). The ends were cut back, 8 bases at V and 5 bases at J, with 13 bases in the middle. The CDR3 totals 14 residues. In germline, CDR1 is SEHNR, CDR2 FQNEAQ (reference sequence). The DNA for the CDR3 is TGTGCCAGCGTGCGGGGCGGGAATAATTCACCCCTCCACTTT. The encoded protein is CASVRGGNNSPLHF.

The sample holds a few counts of this clone. The chain recombines TRBV2 with TRBJ2-1; D ambiguous. This CDR3 spans 13 amino acids. Trimming took 4 bases from V and 7 from J, leaving 11 bases between them. From germline, CDR1 is SNHLY and CDR2 FYNNEI. CDR3 amino acids: CASSAYLGNEQFF. The CDR3 nucleotides are TGTGCCAGCAGTGCTTACTTGGGGAATGAGCAGTTCTTC.

The gene calls are TRBV7-8 and TRBJ2-1; TRBD2 agrees at 7 bases. The V segment lost 5 bases and the J segment 9 bases; nucleotides outside the gene matches: 10. Per the germline V gene, CDR1 is SGHVS and CDR2 is FQNEAQ. The length of the CDR3 is 14 residues. The chain's CDR3 is CASSERENIGEQFF. The CDR3 DNA is TGTGCCAGCAGCGAGCGGGAAAATATAGGTGAGCAGTTCTTC. The whole variable domain, remainder taken from reference TRBV7-8 and TRBJ2-1, is GAGVSQSPRYKVAKRGQDVALRCDPISGHVSLFWYQQALGQGPEFLTYFQNEAQLDKSGLPSDRFFAERPEGSVSTLKIQRTQQEDSAVYLCASSERENIGEQFFGPGTRLTVL.

CDR3 DNA: TGTGCCAGCAGCTTAGAGCCTAGCGGGAGTATTTACGAGCAGTACTTC. The encoded protein is CASSLEPSGSIYEQYF. V gene TRBV7-8 combines with J gene TRBJ2-7, with 10 positions matching TRBD2. The CDR3 loop spans 16 amino acids. V gave up 1 base and J gave up 4 bases; unmatched junction bases: 7. Germline V gene data show CDR1 as SGHVS and CDR2 as FQNEAQ.

The J gene is TRBJ2-1, the V gene TRBV30, with a weak D call TRBD1 (6 bases). Germline CDR1 and CDR2: GTSNPN and SVGIG (reference sequence). This CDR3 has 12 amino acids. V dropped 4 bases and J dropped 9 bases, with 13 bases sitting between them. The DNA of the CDR3 is TGTGCCTGGATGCCCCGCAGGGGTGAGCAGTTCTTC. Amino acid sequence: CAWMPRRGEQFF. Combining the CDR3 with reference TRBV30 and TRBJ2-1 gives the whole variable domain SQTIHQWPATLVQPVGSPLSLECTVEGTSNPNLYWYRQAAGRGLQLLFYSVGIGQISSEVPQNLSASRPQDRQFILSSKKLLLSDSGFYLCAWMPRRGEQFFGPGTRLTVL.

The CDR3 nucleotides are TGTGCCAGCAGCTTGGATTTGCGCGAGCAGTACTTC. Protein sequence: CASSLDLREQYF. This rearrangement joins TRBV5-5 to TRBJ2-7; D is unresolved. This CDR3 spans 12 amino acids. Germline CDR1 reads SGHKS; CDR2 reads YYEKEE (reference sequence). V was shortened by 0 bases and J by 6 bases, with 7 bases between the two germline ends.

The chain has TRBV12-3 or TRBV12-4 and TRBJ1-3; no reliable D call. The CDR3 has 13 amino acids. V was clipped by 7 bases and J by 0 bases, with 7 bases between them. This chain's CDR3 is CASKLSSGNTIYF. DNA for the CDR3: TGTGCCAGCAAGTTATCCTCTGGAAACACCATATATTTT.

V usage is TRBV19 and J usage is TRBJ2-6; the match to TRBD1 covers 10 bases. The CDR3 has 17 amino acids. Germline assignment: CDR1 LNHDA and CDR2 SQIVND (reference sequence). V was pared by 3 bases and J by 2 bases, with 4 bases of the junction left unmatched. The DNA for the CDR3 is TGTGCCAGTAGTATTGGGACAGGGGAAGCTGGGGCCAACGTCCTGACTTTC. Translating gives CASSIGTGEAGANVLTF.

The chain employs TRBV4-1 and TRBJ2-2; perhaps TRBD1 as D (6 bases). The V gene lost 2 bases and the J gene lost 7 bases, with 14 bases spanning the gap. Germline CDR1 MGHRA, CDR2 YSYEKL. The CDR3 is made up of 15 amino acids. The CDR3 nucleotides are TGCGCCAGCAGCCAATATGACAGGCTGGGCGGGGAGCTGTTTTTT. Translated, it gives CASSQYDRLGGELFF.

The gene calls are TRBV27 and TRBJ2-1, with a weak D call TRBD1 (6 bases). Trimming shortened V by 5 bases and J by 9 bases, and 14 bases separated the two germline ends. CDR3 length equals 13 residues. The germline V gene encodes CDR1 MNHEY and CDR2 SMNVEV (reference sequence). CDR3 sequence (DNA): TGTGCCAGCAGTATCAAACAGGGTTCTGAGCAGTTCTTC. This translates into CASSIKQGSEQFF.

The rearrangement uses TRBV16 and TRBJ1-1; tentative D call: TRBD1 (5 bases). V was shortened by 3 bases and J by 0 bases, with 8 bases between the two germline ends. CDR1 is KGHSY, CDR2 FQNENV, per germline. The length of the CDR3 is 14 residues. The CDR3 nucleotides are TGTGCCAGCAGCCACCGACAGATGAACACTGAAGCTTTCTTT. This gives the protein CASSHRQMNTEAFF. Full variable domain (remainder filled in from reference TRBV16 and TRBJ1-1): GEEVAQTPKHLVRGEGQKAKLYCAPIKGHSYVFWYQQVLKNEFKFLISFQNENVFDETGMPKERFSAKCLPNSPCSLEIQATKLEDSAVYFCASSHRQMNTEAFFGQGTRLTVV.

The rearrangement uses TRBV2 and TRBJ1-5, with D unclear. From germline, CDR1 is SNHLY and CDR2 FYNNEI. CDR3 length: 13 amino acids. Between the trimmed V and J ends, which lost 7 bases and 4 bases, there was a span of 11 bases. The CDR3 sequence is CASTENTNQPQHF. DNA for the CDR3: TGTGCCAGCACCGAAAACACAAATCAGCCCCAGCATTTT.

CDR3 sequence: CASSFAGSQSYEQYF. As DNA, the CDR3 is TGTGCCAGCAGTTTTGCGGGATCACAATCCTACGAGCAGTACTTC. The chain couples TRBV27 to TRBJ2-7; D may be TRBD2 (6 bases). Deletions cut 3 bases from V and 1 base from J, with 13 bases between. This CDR3 has 15 residues. Germline V CDR1 and CDR2: MNHEY, SMNVEV (reference sequence).

The rearrangement joins TRBV15 to TRBJ2-4; 7 bases are shared with TRBD2. V shed 3 bases and J 0 bases; nucleotides not matched to a gene: 20. This CDR3 is 21 amino acids long. In germline, CDR1 is LNHNV, CDR2 YYDKDF (reference sequence). The DNA of the CDR3 is TGTGCCACCAGCAGGGAACCCGGGGGGTGGCGTTTGCGACTAGCCAAAAACATTCAGTACTTC. This codes for CATSREPGGWRLRLAKNIQYF.

The chain recombines TRBV15 with TRBJ1-1; unclear D gene. Trimming took 2 bases from V and 4 from J, leaving 8 bases between them. This CDR3 region has 13 residues. Germline V gives CDR1 LNHNV, CDR2 YYDKDF (reference sequence). CDR3 in amino acids: CATSRRLSTEAFF. CDR3 nucleotide sequence: TGTGCCACCAGCAGACGCCTAAGCACTGAAGCTTTCTTT. Full variable domain (rest looked up from reference TRBV15 and TRBJ1-1): DAMVIQNPRYQVTQFGKPVTLSCSQTLNHNVMYWYQQKSSQAPKLLFHYYDKDFNNEADTPDNFQSRRPNTSFCFLDIRSPGLGDTAMYLCATSRRLSTEAFFGQGTRLTVV.

The CDR3 loop is CASRAGTAYGYTF. DNA of the CDR3: TGTGCCAGCAGAGCCGGGACAGCCTATGGCTACACCTTC. This sequence joins TRBV6-6 and TRBJ1-2, with 7 bases that match TRBD1. CDR1 MNHNY and CDR2 SVGAGI come from the germline V gene (reference sequence). There are 13 residues in the CDR3. Unmatched junction bases numbered 5, after V lost 6 bases and J lost 4 bases.

The chain couples TRBV28 to TRBJ1-3, with D hard to call. Germline CDR1 is MDHEN and CDR2 is SYDVKM. V was cut by 7 bases and J by 3 bases, with 13 bases left in between. The CDR3 sequence is 14 residues long. The CDR3 DNA reads TGTGCCAGCATCCCCTCGGGTGGTGGAAACACCATATATTTT. As protein: CASIPSGGGNTIYF.

The rearrangement joins TRBV7-8 to TRBJ1-5, with 7 bases lining up with TRBD1. The CDR3 is 15 amino acids. V trimming: 7 bases; J trimming: 2 bases; junction bases outside the gene matches: 8. Germline V gene lookup returns CDR1 SGHVS and CDR2 FQNEAQ. In DNA form, the CDR3 reads TGTGCCAGCACCCGAGAAAGGGGGCGCAATCAGCCCCAGCATTTT. Encoded protein: CASTRERGRNQPQHF.

The V gene is TRBV7-9, the J gene TRBJ1-1; D unclear. Germline V gene data show CDR1 as SEHNR and CDR2 as FQNEAQ (reference sequence). The CDR3 spans 13 residues. V gave up 4 bases and J gave up 4 bases, with 10 bases separating them. For the CDR3, the DNA is TGTGCCAGCAGCTCAACAGTGGGCACTGAAGCTTTCTTT. Its protein product is CASSSTVGTEAFF.

This clone came up once. The chain combines TRBV7-2 with TRBJ2-7; TRBD2 is a possible D gene (5 bases). The CDR3 loop spans 15 amino acids. The V end lost 3 bases, the J end lost 6 bases, and 18 bases lay between the germline ends. CDR1 and CDR2 from the germline V gene are SGHTA and FQGNSA. In DNA, the CDR3 is TGTGCCAGCAGCTTTTCAACGGGGTCTTCGACCGAGCAGTACTTC. This gives the protein CASSFSTGSSTEQYF.

This clone has just a few counts. The V and J genes are TRBV5-1 and TRBJ2-2; tentative D call: TRBD1 (6 bases). V shed 5 bases and J shed 3 bases, with 8 bases lying between them. The V gene's germline CDR1 is SGHRS and CDR2 YFSETQ. The CDR3 is 13 residues long. CDR3 sequence reads: CASSYRDTGELFF. The DNA for the CDR3 is TGCGCCAGCAGTTACAGGGACACCGGGGAGCTGTTTTTT.